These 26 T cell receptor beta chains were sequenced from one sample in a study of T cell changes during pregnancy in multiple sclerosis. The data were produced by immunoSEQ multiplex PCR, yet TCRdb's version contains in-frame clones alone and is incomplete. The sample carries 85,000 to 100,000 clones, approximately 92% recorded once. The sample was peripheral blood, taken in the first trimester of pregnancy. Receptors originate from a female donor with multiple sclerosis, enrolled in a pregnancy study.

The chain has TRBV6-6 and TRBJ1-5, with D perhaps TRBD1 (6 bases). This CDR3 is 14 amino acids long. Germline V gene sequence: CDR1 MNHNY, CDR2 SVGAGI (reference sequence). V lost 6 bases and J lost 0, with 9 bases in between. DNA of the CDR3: TGTGCCAGCAGCCTCAGGGGTAGCAATCAGCCCCAGCATTTT. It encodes CASSLRGSNQPQHF.

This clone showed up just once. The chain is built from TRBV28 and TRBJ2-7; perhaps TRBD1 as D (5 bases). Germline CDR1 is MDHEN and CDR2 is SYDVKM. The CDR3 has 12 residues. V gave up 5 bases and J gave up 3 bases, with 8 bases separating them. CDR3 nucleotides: TGTGCCAGCAGTGGGGCCCTCTACGAGCAGTACTTC. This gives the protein CASSGALYEQYF.

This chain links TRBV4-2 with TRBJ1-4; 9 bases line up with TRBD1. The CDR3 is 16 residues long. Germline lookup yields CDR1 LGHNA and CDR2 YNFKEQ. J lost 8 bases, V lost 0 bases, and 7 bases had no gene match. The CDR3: CASSQEADRGGEKLFF. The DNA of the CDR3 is TGTGCCAGCAGCCAAGAGGCGGACAGGGGTGGCGAAAAACTGTTTTTT.

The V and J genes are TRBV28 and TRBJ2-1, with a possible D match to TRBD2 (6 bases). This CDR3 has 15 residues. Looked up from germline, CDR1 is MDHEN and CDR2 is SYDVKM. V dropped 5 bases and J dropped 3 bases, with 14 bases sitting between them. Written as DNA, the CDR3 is TGTGCCAGCAGTGGGGCGGGACTCGGCTACAATGAGCAGTTCTTC. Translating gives CASSGAGLGYNEQFF.

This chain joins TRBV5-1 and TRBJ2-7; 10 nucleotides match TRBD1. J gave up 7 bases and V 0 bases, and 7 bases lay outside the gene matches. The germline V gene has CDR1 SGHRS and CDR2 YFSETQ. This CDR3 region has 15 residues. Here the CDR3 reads CASSLAGTGAVEQYF. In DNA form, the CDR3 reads TGCGCCAGCAGCTTGGCCGGGACAGGGGCGGTTGAGCAGTACTTC.

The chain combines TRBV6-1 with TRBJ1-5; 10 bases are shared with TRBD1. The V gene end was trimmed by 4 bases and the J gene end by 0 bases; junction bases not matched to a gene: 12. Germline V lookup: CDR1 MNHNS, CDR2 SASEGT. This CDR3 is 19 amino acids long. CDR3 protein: CASSVPKDRGVSSNQPQHF. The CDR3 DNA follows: TGTGCCAGCAGTGTTCCCAAGGACAGGGGGGTATCTAGCAATCAGCCCCAGCATTTT.

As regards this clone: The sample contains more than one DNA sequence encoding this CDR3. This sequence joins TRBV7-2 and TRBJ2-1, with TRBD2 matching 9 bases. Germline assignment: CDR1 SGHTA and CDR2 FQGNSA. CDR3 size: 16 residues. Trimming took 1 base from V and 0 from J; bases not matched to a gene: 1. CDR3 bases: TGTGCCAGCAGCTTAGTTAGCGGGAGCTCCTACAATGAGCAGTTCTTC. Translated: CASSLVSGSSYNEQFF.

CDR3 DNA: TGTGCCAGCTCACCACCGTACCGAGGAGGAGCTTTCTTT. Its translation: CASSPPYRGGAFF. V gene TRBV18 combines with J gene TRBJ1-1; D is unresolved. Germline V gene lookup returns CDR1 KGHSH and CDR2 LQKENI. The CDR3 loop spans 13 amino acids. The ends were cut back, 0 bases at V and 10 bases at J, with 12 bases in the middle.

The CDR3 region is CASSQRGGEQYF. CDR3 in DNA: TGTGCCAGCAGCCAGCGAGGGGGCGAGCAGTACTTC. This sequence joins TRBV7-2 and TRBJ2-7, with a weak D call TRBD1 (6 bases). V was clipped by 5 bases and J by 6 bases, with 11 bases between them. This CDR3 has 12 amino acids. Germline V gives CDR1 SGHTA, CDR2 FQGNSA.

CDR3 residues: CASSEGLLFIQYF. In DNA form, the CDR3 reads TGTGCCAGTAGTGAGGGACTTCTATTCATTCAGTACTTC. The genes are TRBV19 and TRBJ2-4; D is perhaps TRBD2 (6 bases). V was pared by 5 bases and J by 9 bases, with 14 bases between. There are 13 residues in the CDR3. The V gene's germline CDR1 is LNHDA and CDR2 SQIVND (reference sequence).

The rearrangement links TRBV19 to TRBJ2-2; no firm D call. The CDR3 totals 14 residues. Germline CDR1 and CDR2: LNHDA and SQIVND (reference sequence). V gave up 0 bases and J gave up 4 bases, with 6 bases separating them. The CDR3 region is CASSIDPGTGELFF. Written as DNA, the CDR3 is TGTGCCAGTAGTATAGATCCAGGCACCGGGGAGCTGTTTTTT.

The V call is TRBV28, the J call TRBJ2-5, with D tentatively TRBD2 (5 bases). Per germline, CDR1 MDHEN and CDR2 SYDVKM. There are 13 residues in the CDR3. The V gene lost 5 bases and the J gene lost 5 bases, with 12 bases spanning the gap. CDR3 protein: CASSPGGGETQYF. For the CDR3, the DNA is TGTGCCAGCAGTCCCGGAGGTGGGGAGACCCAGTACTTC.

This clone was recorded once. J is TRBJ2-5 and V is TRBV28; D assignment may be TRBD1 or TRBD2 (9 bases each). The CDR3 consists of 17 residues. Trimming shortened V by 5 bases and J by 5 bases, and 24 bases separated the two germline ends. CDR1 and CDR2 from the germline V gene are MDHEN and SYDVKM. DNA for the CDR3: TGTGCCAGCAGTCCCGGGACAGGGAGAGCGGGAGGTGAGACCCAGTACTTC. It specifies CASSPGTGRAGGETQYF.

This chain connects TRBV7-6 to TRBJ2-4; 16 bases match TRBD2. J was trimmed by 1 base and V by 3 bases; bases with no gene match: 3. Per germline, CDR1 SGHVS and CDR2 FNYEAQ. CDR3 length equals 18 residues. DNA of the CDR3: TGTGCCAGCAGCTTGGGACTAGCGGGAGGGACGGCCAAAAACATTCAGTACTTC. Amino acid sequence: CASSLGLAGGTAKNIQYF.

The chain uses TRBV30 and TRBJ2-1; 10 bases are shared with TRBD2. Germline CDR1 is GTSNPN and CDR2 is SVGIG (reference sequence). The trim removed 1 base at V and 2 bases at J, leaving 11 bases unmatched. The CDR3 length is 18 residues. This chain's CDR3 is CAWSALAGVGKAYNEQFF. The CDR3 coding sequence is TGTGCCTGGAGTGCTCTAGCGGGAGTAGGGAAGGCCTACAATGAGCAGTTCTTC.

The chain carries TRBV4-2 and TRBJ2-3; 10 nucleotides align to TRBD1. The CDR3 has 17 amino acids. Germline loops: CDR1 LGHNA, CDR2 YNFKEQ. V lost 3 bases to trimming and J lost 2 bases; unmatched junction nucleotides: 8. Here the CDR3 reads CASSQGLDRGFTDTQYF. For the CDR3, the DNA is TGTGCCAGCAGCCAGGGATTGGACAGGGGGTTCACAGATACGCAGTATTTT.

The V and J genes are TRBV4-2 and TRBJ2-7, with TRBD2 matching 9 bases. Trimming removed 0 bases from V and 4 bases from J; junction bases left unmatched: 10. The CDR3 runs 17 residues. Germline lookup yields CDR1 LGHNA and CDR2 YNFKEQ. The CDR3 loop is CASSQDRRTSEPYEQYF. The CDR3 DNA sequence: TGTGCCAGCAGCCAAGATCGGAGGACTAGCGAGCCGTACGAGCAGTACTTC.

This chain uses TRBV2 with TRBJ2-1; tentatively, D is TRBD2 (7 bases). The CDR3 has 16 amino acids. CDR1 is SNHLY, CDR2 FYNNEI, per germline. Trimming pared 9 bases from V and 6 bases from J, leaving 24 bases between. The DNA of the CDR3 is TGTGCCAGAAACTTCGAGGGGGGCGGGAGTAGCAATGAGCAGTTCTTC. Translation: CARNFEGGGSSNEQFF.

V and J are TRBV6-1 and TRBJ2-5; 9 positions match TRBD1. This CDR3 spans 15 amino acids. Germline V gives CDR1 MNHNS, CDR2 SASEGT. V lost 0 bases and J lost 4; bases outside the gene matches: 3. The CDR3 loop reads CASSEAGTGRETQYF. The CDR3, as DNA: TGTGCCAGCAGTGAAGCGGGGACAGGGCGAGAGACCCAGTACTTC.

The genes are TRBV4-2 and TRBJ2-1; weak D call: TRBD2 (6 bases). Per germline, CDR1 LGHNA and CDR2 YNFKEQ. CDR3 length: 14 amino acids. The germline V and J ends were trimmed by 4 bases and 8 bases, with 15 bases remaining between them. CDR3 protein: CASSRIPSVHEQFF. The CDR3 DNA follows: TGTGCCAGCAGCCGAATCCCTAGCGTCCATGAGCAGTTCTTC.

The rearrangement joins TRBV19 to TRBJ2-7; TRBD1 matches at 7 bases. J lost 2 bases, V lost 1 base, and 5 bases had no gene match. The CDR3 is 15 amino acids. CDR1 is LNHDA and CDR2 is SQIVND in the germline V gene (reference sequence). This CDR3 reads CASSIGGDRAYEQYF. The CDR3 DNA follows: TGTGCCAGTAGTATAGGAGGGGACAGAGCCTACGAGCAGTACTTC.

The CDR3 here is CASSLGLAGVTGELFF. CDR3 nucleotides: TGTGCCAGCAGCTTAGGTCTAGCGGGAGTAACCGGGGAGCTGTTTTTT. The chain links TRBV11-3 to TRBJ2-2, with 10 bases identical to TRBD2. The V segment lost 1 base and the J segment 5 bases; nucleotides outside the gene matches: 4. Germline V lookup: CDR1 SGHNT, CDR2 YENEEA. The CDR3 covers 16 residues.

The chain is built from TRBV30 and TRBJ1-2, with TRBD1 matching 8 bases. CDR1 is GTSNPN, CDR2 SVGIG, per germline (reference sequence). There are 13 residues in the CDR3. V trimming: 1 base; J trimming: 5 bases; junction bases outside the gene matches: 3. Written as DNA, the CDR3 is TGTGCCTGGAGTGCCTGGACAGGGTATGGCTACACCTTC. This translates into CAWSAWTGYGYTF.

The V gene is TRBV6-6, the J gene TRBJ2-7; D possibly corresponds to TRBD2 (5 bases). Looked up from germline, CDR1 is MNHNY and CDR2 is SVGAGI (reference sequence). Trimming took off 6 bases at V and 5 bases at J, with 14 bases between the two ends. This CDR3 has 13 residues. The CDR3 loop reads CASRLDGVNEQYF. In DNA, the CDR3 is TGTGCCAGCAGACTGGACGGGGTCAACGAGCAGTACTTC.

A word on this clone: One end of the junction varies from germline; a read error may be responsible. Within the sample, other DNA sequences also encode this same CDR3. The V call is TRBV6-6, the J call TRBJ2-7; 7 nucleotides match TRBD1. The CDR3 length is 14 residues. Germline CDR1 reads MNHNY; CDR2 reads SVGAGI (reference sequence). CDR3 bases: TGTGCCAGCAGTTATGGGACAGCTGATTACGAGCAGTATTTC. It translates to CASSYGTADYEQYF.

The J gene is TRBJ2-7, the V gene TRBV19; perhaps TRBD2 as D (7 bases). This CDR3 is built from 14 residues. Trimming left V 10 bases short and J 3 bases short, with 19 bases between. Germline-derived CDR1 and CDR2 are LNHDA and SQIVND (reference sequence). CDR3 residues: CATSPGGGGYEQYF. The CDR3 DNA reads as TGTGCCACCTCCCCCGGGGGAGGGGGCTACGAGCAGTACTTC.